These 14 T cell receptor beta chains were all obtained from the same sample, sequenced in a study of technical replicates of blood from a few donors. The protocol was immunoSEQ multiplex PCR, while the TCRdb copy is restricted to in-frame clones and leaves out a portion. The table has around 100,000 clones, over 85% seen once. Sequencing was done on a sample of T cells isolated from PBMCs. Receptor source: a human donor in good health.

The V gene is TRBV6-5, the J gene TRBJ2-7; 9 bases align to TRBD1. Germline CDR1 MNHEY, CDR2 SVGAGI. V trimming: 2 bases; J trimming: 4 bases; junction bases outside the gene matches: 6. This CDR3 is built from 15 residues. The CDR3 here is CASSYLTGGAYEQYF. As DNA, the CDR3 is TGTGCCAGCAGTTACCTTACAGGGGGCGCGTACGAGCAGTACTTC.

The chain has TRBV2 and TRBJ2-2; D remains unclear. CDR3 length: 13 amino acids. Trimming cost V 8 bases and J 2 bases, with 9 bases left between them. Germline V gene lookup returns CDR1 SNHLY and CDR2 FYNNEI. The CDR3 loop is CASRRVNTGELFF. The CDR3 bases are TGTGCCAGCCGGAGAGTTAACACCGGGGAGCTGTTTTTT.

The V call is TRBV4-3, the J call TRBJ2-1; possibly TRBD2 for D (5 bases). The CDR3 loop spans 13 amino acids. The V end was cut by 2 bases, the J end by 7 bases, with 9 bases between. Germline assignment: CDR1 LGHNA and CDR2 YSLEER. The CDR3 protein is CASSQTRDNEQFF. CDR3 sequence (DNA): TGCGCCAGCAGCCAAACTAGGGATAATGAGCAGTTCTTC.

The CDR3 DNA is TGTGCCAGCAGGACTAATACCTTGGATGAGCAGTTCTTC. Protein sequence: CASRTNTLDEQFF. The chain joins TRBV6-5 to TRBJ2-1; weak D call: TRBD2 (5 bases). This CDR3 has 13 residues. CDR1 is MNHEY and CDR2 is SVGAGI in the germline V gene. V was pared by 6 bases and J by 8 bases, with 14 bases between.

J is TRBJ1-1 and V is TRBV5-8, with D possibly matching TRBD1 (5 bases). This CDR3 comprises 14 residues. Trimming cost V 0 bases and J 12 bases, with 18 bases left between them. Germline V lookup: CDR1 SGHTS, CDR2 YDEGEE. The CDR3 nucleotides read TGTGCCAGCAGCTTGGCCGGGGGGGACCGTGGGACTTTCTTT. This translates into CASSLAGGDRGTFF.

The chain is built from TRBV7-3 and TRBJ2-4; tentatively, D is TRBD2 (5 bases). The CDR3 spans 15 residues. CDR1 is SGHTA, CDR2 FQGTGA, per germline. V was shortened by 2 bases and J by 4 bases, with 12 bases between the two germline ends. The DNA for the CDR3 is TGTGCCAGCAGCTTAGGAGTGGGCGGGAAAAACATTCAGTACTTC. Protein product: CASSLGVGGKNIQYF.

V gene TRBV28 combines with J gene TRBJ1-1; no clear D. The CDR3 extends over 12 amino acids. CDR1 and CDR2 (germline): MDHEN, SYDVKM. Trimming took 0 bases from V and 13 from J, leaving 12 bases between them. This CDR3 reads CASSLWSGMGFF. The CDR3 coding sequence is TGTGCCAGCAGTTTATGGTCGGGGATGGGTTTCTTT.

The rearrangement uses TRBV28 and TRBJ2-5; D unresolved. The CDR3 spans 14 residues. Per germline, CDR1 MDHEN and CDR2 SYDVKM. V lost 3 bases and J 1 base, leaving 9 bases between the germline ends. CDR3 nucleotide sequence: TGTGCCAGCAGTTTCCTCAACTCCCAAGAGACCCAGTACTTC. Translation: CASSFLNSQETQYF.

The CDR3: CSVESPDRASYEQYF. The CDR3 coding sequence is TGCAGCGTTGAATCCCCGGACAGGGCGTCCTACGAGCAGTACTTC. The chain is built from TRBV29-1 and TRBJ2-7; 8 positions agree with TRBD1. This CDR3 has 15 amino acids. Per the germline V gene, CDR1 is SQVTM and CDR2 is ANQGSEA. The trim removed 2 bases at V and 1 base at J, leaving 7 bases unmatched.

J is TRBJ2-3 and V is TRBV27, with TRBD2 matching over 10 bases. Unmatched junction bases numbered 12, after V lost 6 bases and J lost 0 bases. This CDR3 is 18 amino acids long. CDR1 is MNHEY and CDR2 is SMNVEV in the germline V gene (reference sequence). For the CDR3, the DNA is TGTGCCAGCAGGGCCCTAGCGGGAGTCAGGACTAGCACAGATACGCAGTATTTT. It codes for CASRALAGVRTSTDTQYF.

This chain links TRBV19 with TRBJ1-3, with a tentative D call TRBD1 (5 bases). This CDR3 has 15 residues. Germline CDR1 reads LNHDA; CDR2 reads SQIVND (reference sequence). Trimming removed 5 bases at V and 0 bases at J, with 11 bases between. CDR3: CASSWRGNSGNTIYF. Here the CDR3 DNA reads TGTGCCAGTAGTTGGAGGGGCAACTCTGGAAACACCATATATTTT.

The chain uses TRBV29-1 and TRBJ1-3; 12 positions match TRBD1. The CDR3 runs to 13 residues. V gave up 7 bases and J gave up 6 bases; unmatched junction bases: 4. In germline, CDR1 is SQVTM, CDR2 ANQGSEA. The CDR3 is CSARDRGLNTIYF. In DNA, the CDR3 is TGCAGCGCGCGGGACAGGGGGCTAAACACCATATATTTT. The full variable domain, in which reference TRBV29-1 and TRBJ1-3 provide the parts outside the CDR3, is SAVISQKPSRDICQRGTSLTIQCQVDSQVTMMFWYRQQPGQSLTLIATANQGSEATYESGFVIDKFPISRPNLTFSTLTVSNMSPEDSSIYLCSARDRGLNTIYFGEGSWLTVV.

Only one count was recorded for this clone. The chain combines TRBV4-3 with TRBJ1-4; 10 bases line up with TRBD1. V was clipped by 4 bases and J by 6 bases; unmatched bases: 8. Germline V gene sequence: CDR1 LGHNA, CDR2 YSLEER. The CDR3 is 16 amino acids. In nucleotides, the CDR3 is TGCGCCAGCAGCCGGTTGACCGGGACAGGGGATGAAAAACTGTTTTTT. Its protein is CASSRLTGTGDEKLFF.

V is TRBV7-6 and J is TRBJ2-5; 11 nucleotides agree with TRBD2. J gave up 2 bases and V 2 bases, and 13 bases lay outside the gene matches. The CDR3 consists of 19 residues. CDR1 and CDR2 from the germline V gene are SGHVS and FNYEAQ. CDR3 sequence: CASSLRDGSGRAQQETQYF. DNA of the CDR3: TGTGCCAGCAGCTTAAGAGATGGTAGCGGGAGGGCCCAACAAGAGACCCAGTACTTC.